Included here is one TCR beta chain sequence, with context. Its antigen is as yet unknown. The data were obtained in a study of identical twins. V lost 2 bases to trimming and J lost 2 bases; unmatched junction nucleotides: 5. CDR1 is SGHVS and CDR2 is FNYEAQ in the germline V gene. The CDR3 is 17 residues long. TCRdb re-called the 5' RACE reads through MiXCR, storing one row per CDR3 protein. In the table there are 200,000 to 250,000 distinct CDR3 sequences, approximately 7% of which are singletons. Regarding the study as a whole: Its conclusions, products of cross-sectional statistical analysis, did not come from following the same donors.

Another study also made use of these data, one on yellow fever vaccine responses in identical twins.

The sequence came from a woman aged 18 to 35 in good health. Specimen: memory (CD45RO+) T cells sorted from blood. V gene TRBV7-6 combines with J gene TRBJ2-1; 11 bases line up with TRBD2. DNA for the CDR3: TGTGCCAGCAGCTTATCGGGACTAGCGGAGGCCTACAATGAGCAGTTCTTC. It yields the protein CASSLSGLAEAYNEQFF.